What follows are 21 T cell receptor beta chains derived from one specimen sequenced in a study of OX40 agonist ivuxolimab in advanced cancers. Clones were sequenced by immunoSEQ multiplex PCR, and TCRdb holds only the in-frame ones, with some missing. The repertoire holds about 33,000 clones, with around 84% as singletons. Sequences were derived from CD4+ or CD8+ T cells sorted from blood, sampled in a trial of the OX40 agonist ivuxolimab. These TCRs come from an adult with an advanced solid tumor such as melanoma, head and neck, liver or kidney cancer.

This chain uses TRBV9 with TRBJ2-3, with a possible D match to TRBD1 (6 bases). The CDR3 loop spans 15 amino acids. Trimming left V 0 bases short and J 0 bases short, with 8 bases between. Germline V gene sequence: CDR1 SGDLS, CDR2 YYNGEE. CDR3 coding DNA: TGTGCCAGCAGCGTAGAGGGGGTTAGCACAGATACGCAGTATTTT. Translation: CASSVEGVSTDTQYF.

V is TRBV9 and J is TRBJ2-2, with 11 bases that match TRBD2. Germline lookup yields CDR1 SGDLS and CDR2 YYNGEE. V shed 4 bases, J shed 4 bases, and the junction held 6 bases outside the gene matches. CDR3 length: 16 residues. DNA for the CDR3: TGTGCCAGCAGCATAGCGGGAGGGCCTATCACCGGGGAGCTGTTTTTT. It encodes CASSIAGGPITGELFF.

The CDR3 nucleotides are TGTGCCAGCAGTGTTCGGGACAGGGGCCTCAACACTGAAGCTTTCTTT. This codes for CASSVRDRGLNTEAFF. V is TRBV28 and J is TRBJ1-1, with 10 positions matching TRBD1. The germline CDR1 and CDR2 sequences are MDHEN and SYDVKM. V was clipped by 5 bases and J by 2 bases; unmatched bases: 8. The CDR3 is 16 amino acids.

V gene TRBV28 combines with J gene TRBJ2-7, with 9 bases lining up with TRBD1. The CDR3 loop spans 14 amino acids. Unmatched junction bases numbered 6, after V lost 6 bases and J lost 3 bases. The germline gives CDR1 MDHEN, CDR2 SYDVKM. The CDR3 is CASRYRDRVYEQYF. The CDR3 region has the DNA TGTGCCAGCAGGTACCGGGACAGGGTCTACGAGCAGTACTTC.

A single count supports this clone. The gene calls are TRBV7-9 and TRBJ1-1; weak D call: TRBD1 (6 bases). The CDR3 sequence is 15 residues long. From germline, CDR1 is SEHNR and CDR2 FQNEAQ (reference sequence). V lost 4 bases to trimming and J lost 1 base, with 13 bases between them. In DNA, the CDR3 is TGTGCCAGCAGCTATCTGTTGACAGGGAACACTGAAGCTTTCTTT. It yields the protein CASSYLLTGNTEAFF.

The rearrangement joins TRBV7-9 to TRBJ2-1; D remains unclear. The CDR3 spans 15 residues. Germline values: CDR1 SEHNR, CDR2 FQNEAQ (reference sequence). Trimming shortened V by 0 bases and J by 8 bases, and 14 bases separated the two germline ends. CDR3 nucleotide sequence: TGTGCCAGCAGCTTAGCCGAGAGGCAATCCCATGAGCAGTTCTTC. It yields the protein CASSLAERQSHEQFF.

This clone was detected once. The V call is TRBV21-1, the J call TRBJ2-1; the D call in the table, TRBD2, was not verified against the DNA. TRBV21-1 is a documented pseudogene. The CDR3 is 17 residues long. CDR3 sequence (DNA): TGTGCCAGCAGCAAAGCCCCGGGCCTAGCGGGGGGGAATGAGCAGTTCTTC. This codes for CASSKAPGLAGGNEQFF.

The V and J genes are TRBV2 and TRBJ1-1, with D perhaps TRBD1 (6 bases). The CDR3 spans 14 residues. V was shortened by 2 bases and J by 11 bases, with 18 bases between the two germline ends. Germline V CDR1 and CDR2: SNHLY, FYNNEI. CDR3 bases: TGTGCCAGCAGTGAATCCTTGACAGGTCTAGAGGCTTTCTTT. Translated: CASSESLTGLEAFF.

The chain joins TRBV5-1 to TRBJ1-3; 12 bases agree with TRBD1. V was clipped by 0 bases and J by 0 bases; unmatched bases: 13. This CDR3 has 21 residues. Germline CDR1 SGHRS, CDR2 YFSETQ. For the CDR3, the DNA is TGCGCCAGCAGCTTGGCCGACGAGGGACAGGGGGCCCTTAGCTCTGGAAACACCATATATTTT. It yields the protein CASSLADEGQGALSSGNTIYF.

In nucleotides, the CDR3 is TGTGCCTGGAGTGGAGGACAGGGTCGGGAGGTCATTCAGTACTTC. Its translation: CAWSGGQGREVIQYF. The chain couples TRBV30 to TRBJ2-4, with a tentative D call TRBD1 (8 bases). This CDR3 has 15 residues. In germline, CDR1 is GTSNPN, CDR2 SVGIG (reference sequence). The V end lost 1 base, the J end lost 9 bases, and 19 bases lay between the germline ends.

V is TRBV11-2 and J is TRBJ2-5, with D tentatively TRBD2 (5 bases). V lost 2 bases and J lost 5, with 12 bases in between. Germline V gene lookup returns CDR1 SGHAT and CDR2 FQNNGV. The CDR3 runs 14 residues. The CDR3 loop reads CASSLMAGVETQYF. CDR3 DNA sequence: TGTGCCAGCAGCTTAATGGCGGGTGTCGAGACCCAGTACTTC. The entire variable domain, with the rest obtained from reference TRBV11-2 and TRBJ2-5, is as follows: EAGVAQSPRYKIIEKRQSVAFWCNPISGHATLYWYQQILGQGPKLLIQFQNNGVVDDSQLPKDRFSAERLKGVDSTLKIQPAKLEDSAVYLCASSLMAGVETQYFGPGTRLLVL.

The chain couples TRBV15 to TRBJ2-2; D unclear. The germline V gene encodes CDR1 LNHNV and CDR2 YYDKDF (reference sequence). The CDR3 runs to 14 residues. V was shortened by 0 bases and J by 10 bases, with 12 bases between the two germline ends. CDR3 coding DNA: TGTGCCACCAGCAGAGATTGGTTGCGTAAGGAGCTGTTTTTT. It yields the protein CATSRDWLRKELFF. Full variable domain (rest looked up from reference TRBV15 and TRBJ2-2): DAMVIQNPRYQVTQFGKPVTLSCSQTLNHNVMYWYQQKSSQAPKLLFHYYDKDFNNEADTPDNFQSRRPNTSFCFLDIRSPGLGDTAMYLCATSRDWLRKELFFGEGSRLTVL.

The sample holds a few counts of this clone. CDR3 nucleotides: TGTGCCAGCAGCCTGAGCCGGACAGGGAGAAGGACCGGGGAGCTGTTTTTT. Its translation is CASSLSRTGRRTGELFF. V and J are TRBV5-5 and TRBJ2-2; the match to TRBD1 covers 8 bases. From germline, CDR1 is SGHKS and CDR2 YYEKEE (reference sequence). The CDR3 is made up of 17 amino acids. Trimming removed 4 bases from V and 5 bases from J; junction bases left unmatched: 13.

The chain combines TRBV4-2 with TRBJ2-3; D ambiguous. Trimming took off 0 bases at V and 2 bases at J, with 9 bases between the two ends. Germline CDR1 LGHNA, CDR2 YNFKEQ. There are 15 residues in the CDR3. The CDR3 loop reads CASSQDLLITDTQYF. CDR3 nucleotides: TGTGCCAGCAGCCAAGACTTGCTGATCACAGATACGCAGTATTTT.

The V call is TRBV9, the J call TRBJ1-1; 9 bases are a match to TRBD1. V gave up 0 bases and J gave up 5 bases; unmatched junction bases: 11. CDR3 length: 17 amino acids. Per the germline V gene, CDR1 is SGDLS and CDR2 is YYNGEE. For the CDR3, the DNA is TGTGCCAGCAGCGTAGGGTCAATGGGACAGGGAGGGACTGAAGCTTTCTTT. Protein sequence: CASSVGSMGQGGTEAFF.

The V gene is TRBV10-3, the J gene TRBJ2-7, with D unresolved. V lost 0 bases and J lost 6, with 3 bases in between. Germline values: CDR1 ENHRY, CDR2 SYGVKD. The CDR3 sequence is 11 residues long. CDR3 residues: CAISESAEQYF. DNA for the CDR3: TGTGCCATCAGTGAGTCGGCCGAGCAGTACTTC.

This chain links TRBV30 with TRBJ1-1; 7 nucleotides align to TRBD1. Germline V CDR1 and CDR2: GTSNPN, SVGIG (reference sequence). V dropped 8 bases and J dropped 2; count of bases not matched to a gene: 8. This CDR3 region has 13 residues. This CDR3 reads CATGVSPNTEAFF. CDR3 in DNA: TGTGCCACAGGGGTATCCCCAAACACTGAAGCTTTCTTT.

The genes are TRBV2 and TRBJ2-1, with TRBD1 as a possible D gene (8 bases). The germline V and J ends were trimmed by 9 bases and 7 bases, with 22 bases remaining between them. CDR3 length: 15 amino acids. In germline, CDR1 is SNHLY, CDR2 FYNNEI. The CDR3 DNA sequence: TGTGCCAGAGATTCAACAGGGGGGGATCGAAATGAGCAGTTCTTC. Translating it yields CARDSTGGDRNEQFF.

This sequence joins TRBV29-1 and TRBJ2-2, with 10 nucleotides matching TRBD1. In germline, CDR1 is SQVTM, CDR2 ANQGSEA. This CDR3 has 14 amino acids. V lost 0 bases and J lost 6; bases outside the gene matches: 1. CDR3 DNA: TGCAGCGTTGAAGATGGGACAGGGGCCGGGGAGCTGTTTTTT. It translates to CSVEDGTGAGELFF.

The gene calls are TRBV11-2 and TRBJ2-2, with D maybe TRBD1 (6 bases). V was clipped by 2 bases and J by 6 bases, with 7 bases between them. The CDR3 extends over 13 amino acids. Germline CDR1 and CDR2: SGHAT and FQNNGV. Here the CDR3 DNA reads TGTGCCAGCAGCTTACCAGGGGCCGGGGAGCTGTTTTTT. Translating it yields CASSLPGAGELFF.

The CDR3 nucleotides read TGCGCCAGCAGCCAAGGGCAGGGTGGTAACTATGGCTACACCTTC. Translation: CASSQGQGGNYGYTF. The chain links TRBV4-1 to TRBJ1-2; tentatively, D is TRBD1 (5 bases). The V gene lost 1 base and the J gene lost 1 base, with 10 bases spanning the gap. Looked up from germline, CDR1 is MGHRA and CDR2 is YSYEKL. This CDR3 region has 15 residues.